Listed here is a single T cell receptor (beta chain). Its antigen is unidentified. This record comes from a study of persistence of HIV-infected CD4 T cells. Study at large: Antigen stimulation activated a lower proportion of cells, more of them memory, than anti-CD3/anti-CD28 stimulation.

Anti-CD3/anti-CD28 beads served as a nonspecific positive control stimulus. Sorting of responding CD4+ T cells relied on upregulated CD40 ligand together with CD69. Donors were HIV-1-infected adults who began suppressive ART during chronic infection. Inclusion required CMV-positive serology and CD4+ counts above 400 cells/uL. The CDR3 extends over 12 amino acids. Germline V gene lookup returns CDR1 GTSNPN and CDR2 SVGIG (reference sequence). With 0 bases removed from V and 7 bases from J, the gap between germline ends came to 8 bases. The libraries were made with immunoSEQ version 4 in survey mode. The repertoire was sequenced with immunoSEQ multiplex PCR; TCRdb's copy has only in-frame clones and lacks some. The sample lists 40,000 to 60,000 clones, 85% to 90% seen once, with approximately 3.2% in the top ten. Study-level results: Antigen-responding cells were enriched for degenerate expanded CDR3beta sequences.

This clonotype was sampled from an adult woman with HIV who was CMV-seropositive. The sample in question was CD4+ T cells sorted from PBMCs after approximately 19-hour stimulation, obtained from a patient who received antiretroviral therapy. V is TRBV30 and J is TRBJ2-3, with unresolved D. The CDR3 here is CAWSVGENTQYF. The CDR3 DNA is TGTGCCTGGAGTGTAGGAGAAAATACGCAGTATTTT.